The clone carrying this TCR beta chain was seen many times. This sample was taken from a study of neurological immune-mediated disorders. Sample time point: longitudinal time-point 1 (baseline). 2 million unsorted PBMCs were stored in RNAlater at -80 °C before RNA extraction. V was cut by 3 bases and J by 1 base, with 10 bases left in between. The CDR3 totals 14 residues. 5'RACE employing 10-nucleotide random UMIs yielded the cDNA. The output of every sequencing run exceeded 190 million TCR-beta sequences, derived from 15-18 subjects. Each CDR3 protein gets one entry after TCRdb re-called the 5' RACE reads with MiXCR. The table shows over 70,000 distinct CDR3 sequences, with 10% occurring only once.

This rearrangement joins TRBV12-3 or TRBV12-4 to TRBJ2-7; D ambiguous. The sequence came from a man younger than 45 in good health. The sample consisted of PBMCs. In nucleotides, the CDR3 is TGTGCCAGCAGTTTTGTAGAAGGGTCCTACGAGCAGTACTTC. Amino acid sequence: CASSFVEGSYEQYF.